These 21 T cell receptor beta chains share one sample of origin, sequenced in a study of immune heterogeneity within non-small cell lung tumors. Samples each supplied 500 to 650 ng of bulk tumor genomic DNA as template. Spaced far apart, several biopsies were taken from each primary tumor during surgery. Enrolled patients presented with newly diagnosed, previously untreated non-small cell lung cancer and underwent curative surgery. Multiplex PCR (32 V and 13 J primers) was used to amplify the TCR beta CDR3. TCRdb fed the multiplex PCR reads into MiXCR, producing one record per CDR3 protein. Among 10,000 to 13,000 distinct CDR3 sequences listed, roughly 30% were seen once. Sequenced: lung tumor tissue. These receptors were taken from a woman in her sixties with non-small cell lung cancer.

By its share, this clonotype is medium-sized. The rearrangement links TRBV25-1 to TRBJ2-7; 10 bases line up with TRBD2. The V gene's germline CDR1 is MGHDK and CDR2 SYGVNS. The CDR3 sequence is 18 residues long. V was clipped by 0 bases and J by 2 bases; unmatched bases: 10. CDR3 residues: CASSEYIPTSGKTYEQYF. In DNA, the CDR3 is TGTGCCAGCAGTGAATATATCCCTACTAGCGGGAAAACCTACGAGCAGTACTTC.

This clonotype was observed at least ten times. The chain links TRBV20-1 to TRBJ2-2, with 13 bases identical to TRBD2. CDR1 and CDR2 (germline): DFQATT, SNEGSKA (reference sequence). Unmatched junction bases numbered 13, after V lost 5 bases and J lost 4 bases. The CDR3 consists of 18 residues. CDR3: CSALHRTSGRKSTGELFF. DNA for the CDR3: TGCAGTGCTCTCCACCGGACTAGCGGGAGAAAAAGCACCGGGGAGCTGTTTTTT.

Sample share makes this clonotype medium-sized. This rearrangement joins TRBV28 to TRBJ1-2; a weak D match, TRBD1 (5 bases). There are 14 residues in the CDR3. Germline V gene sequence: CDR1 MDHEN, CDR2 SYDVKM. V lost 6 bases to trimming and J lost 4 bases, with 15 bases between them. Here the CDR3 reads CASRPRRGVYGYTF. The CDR3 region has the DNA TGTGCCAGCAGGCCCCGGAGGGGCGTCTATGGCTACACCTTC.

Regarding this clonotype: A read error may explain this, as a much larger clone is one base away. This chain connects TRBV28 to TRBJ1-5; D is perhaps TRBD1 (5 bases). The CDR3 consists of 15 residues. Between the trimmed V and J ends, which lost 5 bases and 6 bases, there was a span of 17 bases. Looked up from germline, CDR1 is MDHEN and CDR2 is SYDVKM. CDR3 in amino acids: CASSPQKGVFQPQHF. In DNA form, the CDR3 reads TGTGCCAGCAGTCCCCAGAAAGGGGTGTTTCAGCCCCAGCATTTT.

This clonotype was seen repeatedly, ten times or more. This chain joins TRBV2 and TRBJ1-4; D remains unclear. In germline, CDR1 is SNHLY, CDR2 FYNNEI. V was pared by 6 bases and J by 7 bases, with 15 bases between. There are 14 residues in the CDR3. The CDR3 here is CASSAGGRIEKLFF. The CDR3 nucleotides read TGTGCCAGCAGCGCGGGCGGGCGGATTGAAAAACTGTTTTTT.

This clonotype was seen repeatedly, ten times or more. The gene calls are TRBV19 and TRBJ2-1, with D perhaps TRBD1 or TRBD2 (5 bases each). Germline assignment: CDR1 LNHDA and CDR2 SQIVND (reference sequence). This CDR3 is built from 14 residues. V was clipped by 7 bases and J by 8 bases, with 18 bases between them. The DNA of the CDR3 is TGTGCCAGTACCCCCCGGGGCCCGAGGGATGAGCAGTTCTTC. Translation: CASTPRGPRDEQFF.

The V call is TRBV19, the J call TRBJ2-1, with TRBD1 identical over 8 bases. Germline CDR1 is LNHDA and CDR2 is SQIVND (reference sequence). CDR3 size: 15 residues. Unmatched junction bases numbered 3, after V lost 2 bases and J lost 3 bases. In nucleotides, the CDR3 is TGTGCCAGTAGTATACCCAGGGGGCACTACAATGAGCAGTTCTTC. Protein: CASSIPRGHYNEQFF.

This clonotype has a count of ten or more. The gene calls are TRBV7-6 and TRBJ1-5; 10 bases agree with TRBD1. This CDR3 region has 15 residues. Per germline, CDR1 SGHVS and CDR2 FNYEAQ. The V and J ends lost 4 bases and 6 bases, in that order; junction bases with no gene match: 6. The CDR3: CASSSNGQGGQPQHF. The CDR3 coding sequence is TGTGCCAGCAGCTCAAACGGACAGGGGGGTCAGCCCCAGCATTTT. Drawing the rest from reference TRBV7-6 and TRBJ1-5, the complete variable domain is GAGVSQSPRYKVTKRGQDVALRCDPISGHVSLYWYRQALGQGPEFLTYFNYEAQQDKSGLPNDRFSAERPEGSISTLTIQRTEQRDSAMYRCASSSNGQGGQPQHFGDGTRLSIL.

By sample share, this clonotype is medium-sized. The chain links TRBV12-3 or TRBV12-4 to TRBJ2-3; possible D gene TRBD2, 5 bases. The CDR3 length is 14 residues. V dropped 3 bases and J dropped 0 bases, with 7 bases sitting between them. The CDR3 loop is CASSLRGSTDTQYF. CDR3 sequence (DNA): TGTGCCAGCAGTTTGAGAGGGAGCACAGATACGCAGTATTTT.

The table lists this clonotype with many counts. The chain has TRBV7-9 and TRBJ1-2, with a tentative D call TRBD1 (6 bases). Between the trimmed V and J ends, which lost 5 bases and 5 bases, there was a span of 15 bases. The CDR3 contains 14 residues. Germline CDR1 SEHNR, CDR2 FQNEAQ (reference sequence). CDR3 protein: CASSQDSSLYGYTF. The CDR3 nucleotides read TGTGCCAGCAGCCAGGACAGCAGCCTTTATGGCTACACCTTC.

In this sample, this clonotype is medium-sized. The chain combines TRBV28 with TRBJ1-5; D is perhaps TRBD1 (6 bases). Germline V gene lookup returns CDR1 MDHEN and CDR2 SYDVKM. CDR3 length: 13 residues. The ends were cut back, 11 bases at V and 4 bases at J, with 15 bases in the middle. The CDR3 region has the DNA TGTGCCGTCGGTTGGGGGCGGAATCAGCCCCAGCATTTT. It yields the protein CAVGWGRNQPQHF.

Within the sample, this clonotype is medium-sized. The chain couples TRBV7-8 to TRBJ1-2; no definite D call. Germline loops: CDR1 SGHVS, CDR2 FQNEAQ. The CDR3 length is 18 residues. Trimming stripped 5 bases from V and 2 bases from J, with 24 bases between. The CDR3 here is CASSPLERVSPENYGYTF. The CDR3 nucleotides are TGTGCCAGCAGCCCATTGGAGAGGGTTTCCCCCGAGAACTATGGCTACACCTTC.

This clonotype is medium-sized within its sample. This chain links TRBV20-1 with TRBJ1-4; D ambiguous. Germline CDR1 and CDR2: DFQATT and SNEGSKA (reference sequence). This CDR3 spans 12 amino acids. Trimming took 3 bases from V and 6 from J, leaving 8 bases between them. CDR3 coding DNA: TGCAGTGCTAGGGGGTCAGATGAAAAACTGTTTTTT. Protein product: CSARGSDEKLFF.

This clonotype was picked up many times. This chain joins TRBV14 and TRBJ2-7; TRBD1 matches 9 bases. V lost 1 base, J lost 5 bases, and 6 bases stayed unmatched. CDR1 SGHDN and CDR2 FVKESK come from the germline V gene. CDR3 length: 15 residues. This CDR3 is CASSQVGTGPDEQYF. CDR3 nucleotide sequence: TGTGCCAGCAGCCAAGTGGGGACAGGGCCCGACGAGCAGTACTTC. The entire variable domain, with the rest obtained from reference TRBV14 and TRBJ2-7, is as follows: EAGVTQFPSHSVIEKGQTVTLRCDPISGHDNLYWYRRVMGKEIKFLLHFVKESKQDESGMPNNRFLAERTGGTYSTLKVQPAELEDSGVYFCASSQVGTGPDEQYFGPGTRLTVT.

This chain connects TRBV19 to TRBJ2-1, with TRBD1 matching over 8 bases. The V gene end was trimmed by 2 bases and the J gene end by 3 bases; junction bases not matched to a gene: 3. In germline, CDR1 is LNHDA, CDR2 SQIVND (reference sequence). The length of the CDR3 is 15 residues. The CDR3 nucleotides read TGTGCCAGTAGTATATCCAGGGGGCACTACAATGAGCAGTTCTTC. Amino acid sequence: CASSISRGHYNEQFF.

This clonotype is medium-sized within its sample. The CDR3 is CASSPSGTGYRDAFF. The DNA for the CDR3 is TGTGCCAGCAGTCCTTCCGGGACAGGGTATAGAGATGCTTTCTTT. The chain joins TRBV27 to TRBJ1-1, with TRBD1 matching over 9 bases. V lost 5 bases, J lost 11 bases, and 15 bases stayed unmatched. The V gene's germline CDR1 is MNHEY and CDR2 SMNVEV (reference sequence). The CDR3 runs to 15 residues.

This clonotype is labeled medium-sized. The V gene is TRBV28, the J gene TRBJ2-1; maybe TRBD2 (5 bases). V gave up 3 bases and J gave up 10 bases, with 10 bases separating them. Germline V gene data show CDR1 as MDHEN and CDR2 as SYDVKM. The CDR3 runs to 12 residues. The CDR3, as DNA: TGTGCCAGCAGTTTCCTAGCTTGGGAGCAGTTCTTC. Its protein product is CASSFLAWEQFF.

A note on this clonotype: The junction departs from germline at one end; a sequencing error may be responsible. V and J are TRBV20-1 and TRBJ2-3; 9 bases fit TRBD2. Germline CDR1 and CDR2: DFQATT and SNEGSKA (reference sequence). The CDR3 spans 13 residues. CDR3 sequence reads: CGARDAGGGTQYF. The CDR3 region has the DNA TGCGGTGCTAGAGATGCGGGAGGGGGTACGCAGTATTTT.

The table lists this clonotype with many counts. J is TRBJ1-6 and V is TRBV20-1; D uncertain. Trimming pared 0 bases from V and 2 bases from J, leaving 14 bases between. The CDR3 length is 17 residues. Germline loops: CDR1 DFQATT, CDR2 SNEGSKA (reference sequence). CDR3 nucleotides: TGCAGTGCTAGAGACTTCGTCGAGTTACCCTATAATTCACCCCTCCACTTT. The encoded protein is CSARDFVELPYNSPLHF.

This clonotype is medium-sized (0.01 to 0.1%) by share. The chain has TRBV28 and TRBJ1-1; TRBD1 is a possible D gene (5 bases). Trimming took 5 bases from V and 0 from J, leaving 10 bases between them. Germline V gene sequence: CDR1 MDHEN, CDR2 SYDVKM. The CDR3 runs 14 residues. The CDR3 is CASSRGSMNTEAFF. The CDR3, as DNA: TGTGCCAGCAGTAGGGGTAGCATGAACACTGAAGCTTTCTTT.

By proportion, this clonotype is medium-sized. The chain combines TRBV6-2 or TRBV6-3 with TRBJ2-7; 8 nucleotides match TRBD2. Germline lookup yields CDR1 MNHEY and CDR2 SVGEGT. The CDR3 runs 15 residues. V lost 5 bases to trimming and J lost 0 bases; unmatched junction nucleotides: 6. CDR3 residues: CASSRRTSSSYEQYF. The CDR3 nucleotides read TGTGCCAGCAGTCGCCGGACTAGCAGCTCCTACGAGCAGTACTTC.